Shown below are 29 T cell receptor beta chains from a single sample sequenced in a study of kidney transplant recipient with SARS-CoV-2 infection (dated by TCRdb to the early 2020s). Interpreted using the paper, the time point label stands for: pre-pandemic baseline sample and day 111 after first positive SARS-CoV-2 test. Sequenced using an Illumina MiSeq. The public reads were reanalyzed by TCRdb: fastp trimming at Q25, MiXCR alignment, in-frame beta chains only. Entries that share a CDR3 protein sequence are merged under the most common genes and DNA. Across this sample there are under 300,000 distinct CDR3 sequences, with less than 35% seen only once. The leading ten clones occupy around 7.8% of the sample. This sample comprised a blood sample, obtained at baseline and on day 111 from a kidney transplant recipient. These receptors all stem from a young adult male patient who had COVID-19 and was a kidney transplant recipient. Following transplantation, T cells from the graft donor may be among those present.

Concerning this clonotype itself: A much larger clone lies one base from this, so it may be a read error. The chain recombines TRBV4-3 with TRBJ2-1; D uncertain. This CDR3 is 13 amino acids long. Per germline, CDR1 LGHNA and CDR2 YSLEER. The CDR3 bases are TGCGCCAGCAGCCAGGCCCGCTACAGTGAGCAGTTCTTC. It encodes CASSQARYSEQFF.

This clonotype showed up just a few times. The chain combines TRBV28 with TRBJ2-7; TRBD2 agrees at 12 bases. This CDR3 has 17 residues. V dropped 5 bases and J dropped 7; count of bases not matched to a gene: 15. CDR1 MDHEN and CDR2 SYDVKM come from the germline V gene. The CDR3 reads CASSPTGLAGGPGEQYF. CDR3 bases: TGTGCCAGCAGTCCCACGGGGCTAGCGGGAGGGCCTGGTGAGCAGTACTTC. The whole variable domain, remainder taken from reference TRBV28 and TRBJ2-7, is DVKVTQSSRYLVKRTGEKVFLECVQDMDHENMFWYRQDPGLGLRLIYFSYDVKMKEKGDIPEGYSVSREKKERFSLILESASTNQTSMYLCASSPTGLAGGPGEQYFGPGTRLTVT.

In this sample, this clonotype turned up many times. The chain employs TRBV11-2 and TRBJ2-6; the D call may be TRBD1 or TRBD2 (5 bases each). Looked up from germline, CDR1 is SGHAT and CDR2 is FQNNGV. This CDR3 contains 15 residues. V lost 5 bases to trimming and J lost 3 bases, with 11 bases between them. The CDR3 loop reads CASSLRDLGANVLTF. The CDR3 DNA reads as TGTGCCAGCAGCCTCCGGGACCTTGGGGCCAACGTCCTGACTTTC.

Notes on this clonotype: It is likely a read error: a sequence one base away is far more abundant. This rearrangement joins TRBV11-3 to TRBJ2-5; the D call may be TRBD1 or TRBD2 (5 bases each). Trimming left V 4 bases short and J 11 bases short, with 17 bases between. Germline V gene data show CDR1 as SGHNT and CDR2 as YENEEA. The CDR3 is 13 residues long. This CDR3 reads CASSSPGTYVQYF. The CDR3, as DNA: TGTGCCAGCAGCTCACCCGGGACCTACGTGCAGTACTTC.

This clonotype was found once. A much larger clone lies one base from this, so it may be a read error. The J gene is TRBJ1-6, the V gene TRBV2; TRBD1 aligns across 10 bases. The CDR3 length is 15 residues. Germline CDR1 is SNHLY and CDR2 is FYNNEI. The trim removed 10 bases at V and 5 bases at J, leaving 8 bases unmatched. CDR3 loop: CANRDGTGDNSPLHF. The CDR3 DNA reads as TGTGCCAACAGGGATGGGACAGGGGATAATTCACCCCTCCACTTT.

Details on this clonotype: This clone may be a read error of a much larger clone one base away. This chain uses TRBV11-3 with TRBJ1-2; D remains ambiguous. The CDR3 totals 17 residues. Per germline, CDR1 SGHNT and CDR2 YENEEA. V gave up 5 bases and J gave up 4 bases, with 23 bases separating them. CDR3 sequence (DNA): TGTGCCAGCAGCGTCGAATTCGATTTCGGAAAGACCTATGGCTACACCTTC. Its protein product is CASSVEFDFGKTYGYTF.

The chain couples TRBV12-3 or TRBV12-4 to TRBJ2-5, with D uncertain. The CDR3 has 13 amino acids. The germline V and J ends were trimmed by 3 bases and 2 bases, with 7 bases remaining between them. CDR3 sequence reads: CASSLVRQETQYF. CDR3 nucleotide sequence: TGTGCCAGCAGTTTGGTCAGACAAGAGACCCAGTACTTC.

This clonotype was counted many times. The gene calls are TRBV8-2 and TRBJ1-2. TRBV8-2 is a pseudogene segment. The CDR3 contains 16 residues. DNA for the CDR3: TGTGGCAGTTACAAAGCTGATAGCCGAAAGACCTATGGCTACACCTTC. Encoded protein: CGSYKADSRKTYGYTF.

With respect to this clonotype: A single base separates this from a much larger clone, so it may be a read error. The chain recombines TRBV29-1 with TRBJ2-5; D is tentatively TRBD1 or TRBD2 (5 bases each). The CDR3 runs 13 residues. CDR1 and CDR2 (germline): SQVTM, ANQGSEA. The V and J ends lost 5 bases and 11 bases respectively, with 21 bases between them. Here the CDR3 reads CSVLGDRVYGQYF. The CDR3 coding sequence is TGCAGCGTTTTAGGGGACCGGGTCTACGGGCAGTACTTC.

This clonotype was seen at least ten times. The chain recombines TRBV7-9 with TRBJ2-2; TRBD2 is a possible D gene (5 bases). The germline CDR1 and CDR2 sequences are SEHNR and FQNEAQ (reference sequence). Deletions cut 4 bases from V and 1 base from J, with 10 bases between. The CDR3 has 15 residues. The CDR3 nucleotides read TGTGCCAGCAGCTCAATCCGGGAGAACACCGGGGAGCTGTTTTTT. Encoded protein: CASSSIRENTGELFF.

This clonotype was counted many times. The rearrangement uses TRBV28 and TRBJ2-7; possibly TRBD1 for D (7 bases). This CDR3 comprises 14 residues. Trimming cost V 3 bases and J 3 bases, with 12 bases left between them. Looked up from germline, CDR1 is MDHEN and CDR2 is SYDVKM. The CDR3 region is CASSFGGQFYEQYF. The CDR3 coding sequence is TGTGCCAGCAGTTTCGGGGGACAGTTCTACGAGCAGTACTTC.

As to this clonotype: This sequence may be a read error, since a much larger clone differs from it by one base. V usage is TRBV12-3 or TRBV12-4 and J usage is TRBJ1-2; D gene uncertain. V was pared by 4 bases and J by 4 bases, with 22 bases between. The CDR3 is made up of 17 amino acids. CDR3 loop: CASSYNYSLRKTYGYTF. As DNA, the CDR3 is TGTGCCAGCAGTTACAACTACAGCCTCCGAAAGACCTATGGCTACACCTTC.

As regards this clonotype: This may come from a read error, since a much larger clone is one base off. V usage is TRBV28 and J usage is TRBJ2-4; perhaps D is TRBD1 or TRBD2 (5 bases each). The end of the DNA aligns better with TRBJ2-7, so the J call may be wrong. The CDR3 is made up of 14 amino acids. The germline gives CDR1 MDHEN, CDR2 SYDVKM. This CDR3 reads CAGIGAGWSDEQYF. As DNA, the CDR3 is TGTGCCGGCATCGGGGCAGGGTGGAGCGACGAGCAGTACTTC.

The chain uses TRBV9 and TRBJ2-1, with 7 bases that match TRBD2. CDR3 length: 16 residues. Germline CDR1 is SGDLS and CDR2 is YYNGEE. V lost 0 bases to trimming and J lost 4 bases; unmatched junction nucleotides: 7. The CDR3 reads CASSVGTSVGYNEQFF. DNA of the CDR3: TGTGCCAGCAGCGTAGGAACTAGCGTCGGGTACAATGAGCAGTTCTTC.

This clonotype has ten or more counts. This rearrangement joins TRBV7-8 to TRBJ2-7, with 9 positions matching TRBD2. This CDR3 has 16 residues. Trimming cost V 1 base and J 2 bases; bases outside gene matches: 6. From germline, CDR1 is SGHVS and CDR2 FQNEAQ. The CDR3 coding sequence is TGTGCCAGCAGCTTAGGGGCTAGCGGGGATACCTACGAGCAGTACTTC. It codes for CASSLGASGDTYEQYF.

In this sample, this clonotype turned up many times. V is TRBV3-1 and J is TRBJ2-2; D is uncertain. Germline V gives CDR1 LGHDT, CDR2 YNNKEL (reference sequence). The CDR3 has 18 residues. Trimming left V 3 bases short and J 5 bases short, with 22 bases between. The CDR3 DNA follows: TGTGCCAGCAGCCACTCCCATCCCATTTCAGGCTTGACCGGGGAGCTGTTTTTT. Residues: CASSHSHPISGLTGELFF.

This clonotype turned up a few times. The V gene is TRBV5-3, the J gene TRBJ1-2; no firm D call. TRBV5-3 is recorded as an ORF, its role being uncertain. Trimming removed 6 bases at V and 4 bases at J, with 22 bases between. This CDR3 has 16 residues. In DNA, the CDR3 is TGTGCCAGAATAAGGGTAGTGGTGAGAAAGACCTATGGCTACACCTTC. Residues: CARIRVVVRKTYGYTF.

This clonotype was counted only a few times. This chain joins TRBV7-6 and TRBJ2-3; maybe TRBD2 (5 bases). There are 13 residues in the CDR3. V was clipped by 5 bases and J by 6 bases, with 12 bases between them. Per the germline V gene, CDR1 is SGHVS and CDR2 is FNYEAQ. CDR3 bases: TGTGCCAGCAGCCTGGGAGTCTTCGATACGCAGTATTTT. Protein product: CASSLGVFDTQYF.

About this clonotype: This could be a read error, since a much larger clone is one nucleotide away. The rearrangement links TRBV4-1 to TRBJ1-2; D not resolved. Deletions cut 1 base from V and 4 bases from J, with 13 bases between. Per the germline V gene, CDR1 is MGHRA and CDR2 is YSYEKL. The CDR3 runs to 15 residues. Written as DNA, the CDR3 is TGCGCCAGCAGCCAAGGTCATTCGATGCCCTATGGCTACACCTTC. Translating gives CASSQGHSMPYGYTF.

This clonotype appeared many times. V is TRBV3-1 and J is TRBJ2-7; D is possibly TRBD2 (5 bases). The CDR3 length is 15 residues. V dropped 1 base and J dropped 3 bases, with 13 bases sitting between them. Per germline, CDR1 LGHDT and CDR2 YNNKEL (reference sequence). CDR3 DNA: TGTGCCAGCAGCCAAGGAAGCGGAGGCATCTACGAGCAGTACTTC. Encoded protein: CASSQGSGGIYEQYF.

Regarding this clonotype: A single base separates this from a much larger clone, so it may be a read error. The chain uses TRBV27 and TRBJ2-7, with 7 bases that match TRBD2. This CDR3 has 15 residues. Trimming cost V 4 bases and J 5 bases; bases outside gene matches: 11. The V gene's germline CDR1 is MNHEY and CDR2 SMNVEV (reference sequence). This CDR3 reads CASSSWRGKSHEQYV. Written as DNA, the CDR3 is TGTGCCAGCAGTTCTTGGCGGGGGAAGTCCCACGAGCAGTACGTC.

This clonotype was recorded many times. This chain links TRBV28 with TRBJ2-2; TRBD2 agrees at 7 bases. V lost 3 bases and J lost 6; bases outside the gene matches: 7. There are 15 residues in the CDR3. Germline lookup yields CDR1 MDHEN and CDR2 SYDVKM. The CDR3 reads CASSFLREGSGELFF. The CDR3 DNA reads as TGTGCCAGCAGTTTCTTGAGGGAGGGCTCCGGGGAGCTGTTTTTT.

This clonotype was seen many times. The CDR3: CASSINRLRRKTYGYTF. CDR3 nucleotides: TGCGCCAGCAGTATCAATCGGCTACGCAGAAAGACCTATGGCTACACCTTC. V and J are TRBV23-1 and TRBJ1-2; D is undetermined. TRBV23-1 is given ORF status, its function remaining uncertain. V was clipped by 5 bases and J by 4 bases, with 23 bases between them. This CDR3 region has 17 residues.

CDR3 amino acids: CASSPGGGSTEAFF. CDR3 sequence (DNA): TGTGCCAGCTCACCAGGAGGGGGGAGCACTGAAGCTTTCTTT. The genes are TRBV18 and TRBJ1-1; perhaps TRBD1 as D (6 bases). Germline V lookup: CDR1 KGHSH, CDR2 LQKENI. With 2 bases removed from V and 4 bases from J, the gap between germline ends came to 11 bases. CDR3 length equals 14 residues.

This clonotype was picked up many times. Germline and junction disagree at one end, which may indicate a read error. CDR3 amino acids: CASLMGYSNKVGPTSYF. The DNA of the CDR3 is TGTGCCAGCCTCATGGGGTACTCAAACAAAGTCGGGCCAACGTCCTACTTC. The V and J genes are TRBV9 and TRBJ2-6; no clear D gene. Germline V gene sequence: CDR1 SGDLS, CDR2 YYNGEE. The CDR3 has 17 amino acids.

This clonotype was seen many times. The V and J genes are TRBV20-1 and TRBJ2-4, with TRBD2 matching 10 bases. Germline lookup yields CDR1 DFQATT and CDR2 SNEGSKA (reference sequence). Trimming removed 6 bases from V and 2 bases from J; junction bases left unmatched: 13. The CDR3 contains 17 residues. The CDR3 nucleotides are TGCAGTGCCACGCCCCCTAGCGGGAGCACTTCCAAAAACATTCAGTACTTC. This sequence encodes CSATPPSGSTSKNIQYF.

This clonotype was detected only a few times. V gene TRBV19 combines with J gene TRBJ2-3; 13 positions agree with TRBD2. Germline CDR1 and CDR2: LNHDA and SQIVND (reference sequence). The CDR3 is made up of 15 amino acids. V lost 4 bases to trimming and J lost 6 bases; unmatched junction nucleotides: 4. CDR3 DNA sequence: TGTGCCAGTAGTAAGACTAGCGGGAGGAAGGATACGCAGTATTTT. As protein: CASSKTSGRKDTQYF.

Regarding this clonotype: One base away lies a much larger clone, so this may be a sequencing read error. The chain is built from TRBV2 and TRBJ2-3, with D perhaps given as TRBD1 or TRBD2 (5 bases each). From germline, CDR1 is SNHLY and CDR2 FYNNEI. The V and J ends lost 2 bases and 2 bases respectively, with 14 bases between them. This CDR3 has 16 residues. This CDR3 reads CASSEPLRGYTDTQYF. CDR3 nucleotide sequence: TGTGCCAGCAGTGAACCTTTGAGGGGCTACACAGATACGCAGTATTTT.

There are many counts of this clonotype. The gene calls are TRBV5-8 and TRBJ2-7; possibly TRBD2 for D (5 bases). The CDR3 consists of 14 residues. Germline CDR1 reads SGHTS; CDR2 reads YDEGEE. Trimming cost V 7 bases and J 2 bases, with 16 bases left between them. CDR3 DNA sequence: TGTGCCAGCGGATTCCGAGAGCGGCCCTACGAGCAGTACTTC. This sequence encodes CASGFRERPYEQYF.